The rows below give T cell receptor beta chains drawn from one sample of a study of T cell responses to AZD1222 COVID-19 vaccine. Assay: immunoSEQ multiplex PCR; the TCRdb copy retains only in-frame clones and omits some. The data show over 85,000 clones, more than 85% seen once. The sample in question was peripheral blood, obtained on day 0 of AZD1222 vaccination. Every receptor here comes from an adult in good health. CDR3s include the opening cysteine and the closing phenylalanine or tryptophan.

V: TRBV2; J: TRBJ1-1; CDR3: CASSEHRALTEAFF
V: TRBV7-9; J: TRBJ1-2; CDR3: CASSLKGAGYTF
V: TRBV18; J: TRBJ1-3; CDR3: CASSAGQKNTIYF
V: TRBV7-9; J: TRBJ2-1; CDR3: CASSSERGSSYNEQFF
V: TRBV3-1/TRBV3-2; J: TRBJ2-2; CDR3: CASSPFIAGVTGELFF
V: TRBV12-3/TRBV12-4; J: TRBJ1-1; CDR3: CASSRRSPEAFF
V: TRBV7-2; J: TRBJ2-1; CDR3: CASSLRKFPYNEQFF
V: TRBV7-9; J: TRBJ1-4; CDR3: CATRETTNEKLFF
V: TRBV5-6; J: TRBJ1-2; CDR3: CASSLISQGMNGYTF
V: TRBV2; J: TRBJ2-1; CDR3: CASHPLGPGEQFF
V: TRBV28; J: TRBJ1-5; CDR3: CASSFTPDRTNQPQHF
V: TRBV6-5; J: TRBJ1-5; CDR3: CATSTGGPNQPQHF
V: TRBV4-1; J: TRBJ1-1; CDR3: CASSPGQGIAEAFF
V: TRBV19; J: TRBJ1-1; CDR3: CASSRDTMNTEAFF
V: TRBV3-1/TRBV3-2; J: TRBJ1-1; CDR3: CASSSHTRQGASTEAFF
V: TRBV5-1; J: TRBJ1-2; CDR3: CASRAPPENYGYTF
V: TRBV6-5; J: TRBJ2-5; CDR3: CASSYSYRKETQYF
V: TRBV6-5; J: TRBJ2-1; CDR3: CASSDGFSYNEQFF
V: TRBV28; J: TRBJ2-7; CDR3: CASSTTGTGFHEQYF
V: TRBV27; J: TRBJ1-5; CDR3: CASSLSTQGHQPQHF
V: TRBV19; J: TRBJ1-5; CDR3: CAGRTGGGNQPQHF
V: TRBV3-1/TRBV3-2; J: TRBJ2-7; CDR3: CASSPTRGPPYEQYF
V: TRBV18; J: TRBJ1-3; CDR3: CASSPGQLSGNTIYF
V: TRBV2; J: TRBJ1-1; CDR3: CASRRDLNTEAFF
V: TRBV7-9; J: TRBJ1-3; CDR3: CASSLVVNTIYF
V: TRBV7-2; J: TRBJ1-5; CDR3: CASSPGQGGNNQPQHF
V: TRBV28; J: TRBJ1-1; CDR3: CASRSGTLFEAFF
V: TRBV11-2; J: TRBJ2-7; CDR3: CASSLGTGWGYEQYF
V: TRBV24-1; J: TRBJ2-1; CDR3: CATSDWLRTGGRNEQFF
V: TRBV7-9; J: TRBJ2-7; CDR3: CASSLMGGRDYEQYF
V: TRBV24-1; J: TRBJ2-5; CDR3: CATSDSDRAGQETQYF
V: TRBV6-1; J: TRBJ1-5; CDR3: CASSEQGNQPQHF
V: TRBV4-2; J: TRBJ1-4; CDR3: CASSQDIREREKLFF
V: TRBV3-1/TRBV3-2; J: TRBJ1-4; CDR3: CASSQLLAATNEKLFF
V: TRBV7-2; J: TRBJ2-1; CDR3: CASSLMELRQFF
V: TRBV7-2; J: TRBJ2-1; CDR3: CASSLLAYGRYNEQFF
V: TRBV15; J: TRBJ1-5; CDR3: CATSRAPTGAAQPQHF
V: TRBV4-2; J: TRBJ1-2; CDR3: CASSQVLDMNGYTF
V: TRBV30; J: TRBJ1-2; CDR3: CAWSSKDRIYGYTF
V: TRBV28; J: TRBJ1-3; CDR3: CASSLANSGNTIYF
V: TRBV5-1; J: TRBJ2-2; CDR3: CASRPGTGLAGELFF